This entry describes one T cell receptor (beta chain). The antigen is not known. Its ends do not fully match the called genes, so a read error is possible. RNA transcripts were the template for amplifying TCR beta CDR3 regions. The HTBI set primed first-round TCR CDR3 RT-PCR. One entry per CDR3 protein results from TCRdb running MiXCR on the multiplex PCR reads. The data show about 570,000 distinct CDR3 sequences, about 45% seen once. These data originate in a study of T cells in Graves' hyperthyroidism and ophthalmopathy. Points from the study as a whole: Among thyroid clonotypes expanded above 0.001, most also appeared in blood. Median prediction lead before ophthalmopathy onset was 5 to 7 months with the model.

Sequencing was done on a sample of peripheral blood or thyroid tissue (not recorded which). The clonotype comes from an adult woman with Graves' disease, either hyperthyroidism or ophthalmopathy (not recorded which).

CDR3 nucleotides: TGTCCCAGCAGCCGAGGACAGAACACTGAAGCTTTCTTT. It is translated as CPSSRGQNTEAFF. The chain uses TRBV9 and TRBJ1-1; D may be TRBD1 (5 bases). The CDR3 runs 13 residues. CDR1 SGDLS and CDR2 YYNGEE come from the germline V gene.